These T cell receptor beta chains were read from a single sample in a study of T cells in Graves' hyperthyroidism and ophthalmopathy. TCRdb ran MiXCR on the multiplex PCR reads and lists one entry per CDR3 protein. The sample shows 490,000 or so distinct CDR3 sequences, 20% to 25% of them seen only once. Sequencing was performed on blood. These receptors were taken from an older woman with Graves' ophthalmopathy. Each CDR3 is given with its conserved first and last residue. Each record gives: D gene, clone size, V gene, J gene, CDR3 protein, CDR3 DNA. D genes are given only for firm matches. Clone size appears in some rows only: once, few, many, or a class for an expanded clone.

.	.	TRBV5-4	TRBJ2-5	CASSLWLFQETQYF	TGTGCCAGCAGCTTATGGCTGTTCCAAGAGACCCAGTACTTC
TRBD1	few	TRBV4-1	TRBJ2-3	CASSQPRTGGTDTQYF	TGCGCCAGCAGCCAGCCCCGGACAGGGGGCACAGATACGCAGTATTTT
.	few	TRBV3-1	TRBJ2-5	CASSRYVEQETQYF	TGTGCCAGCAGCCGTTATGTTGAGCAAGAGACCCAGTACTTC
.	many	TRBV28	TRBJ2-2	CASSLPHRDPLNTGELFF	TGTGCCAGCAGTTTGCCTCACCGGGACCCTCTGAACACCGGGGAGCTGTTTTTT
.	.	TRBV7-2	TRBJ2-2	CASSSLLGGPEELFF	TGTGCCAGCAGCTCCCTTCTGGGGGGGCCGGAGGAGCTGTTTTTT
TRBD2	few	TRBV7-9	TRBJ2-7	CASGAGTSGIEQYF	TGTGCCAGCGGAGCCGGGACTAGCGGAATCGAGCAGTACTTC
TRBD1	.	TRBV7-3	TRBJ2-3	CASSSSGTGGPDTQYF	TGTGCCAGCAGCTCCTCCGGGACAGGGGGCCCAGATACGCAGTATTTT
TRBD1	.	TRBV7-8	TRBJ2-6	CASSLNQGATGANVLTF	TGTGCCAGCAGCTTGAACCAGGGGGCAACTGGGGCCAACGTCCTGACTTTC
.	.	TRBV5-1	TRBJ2-3	CASSSGQMSTDTQYF	TGCGCCAGCAGCTCTGGACAGATGAGCACAGATACGCAGTATTTT
.	.	TRBV2	TRBJ2-7	CASSALFGSISYEQYF	TGTGCCAGCAGTGCGCTTTTCGGGTCTATATCCTACGAGCAGTACTTC
TRBD2	.	TRBV7-2	TRBJ2-7	CASSLGLAAGEQYF	TGTGCCAGCAGCTTAGGACTAGCGGCTGGGGAGCAGTACTTC
TRBD1	few	TRBV5-1	TRBJ1-5	CASRPDRGAQPQHF	TGCGCCAGCAGACCGGACAGGGGAGCTCAGCCCCAGCATTTT
.	many	TRBV2	TRBJ2-3	CASSHRGGPGTQYF	TGTGCCAGCAGCCACAGGGGGGGGCCAGGGACGCAGTATTTT
.	few	TRBV7-2	TRBJ2-6	CASRREGANVLTF	TGTGCCAGCAGAAGGGAAGGGGCCAACGTCCTGACTTTC
.	few	TRBV30	TRBJ2-7	CAWSIGGSYEQYF	TGTGCCTGGAGTATAGGAGGCTCCTACGAGCAGTACTTC
.	many	TRBV2	TRBJ1-1	CASSAQDRAGTEAFF	TGTGCCAGCAGTGCCCAGGACAGAGCGGGTACTGAAGCTTTCTTT
TRBD2	.	TRBV6-4	TRBJ2-1	CASSELPGLAYNEQFF	TGTGCCAGCAGTGAGCTGCCGGGACTAGCATACAATGAGCAGTTCTTC
.	.	TRBV30	TRBJ2-1	CAWSVWDRRNEQFF	TGTGCCTGGAGTGTTTGGGACCGCCGGAATGAGCAGTTCTTC
TRBD1	.	TRBV6-1	TRBJ2-5	CASSFHAGQVETQYF	TGTGCCAGCAGTTTCCACGCGGGACAGGTAGAGACCCAGTACTTC